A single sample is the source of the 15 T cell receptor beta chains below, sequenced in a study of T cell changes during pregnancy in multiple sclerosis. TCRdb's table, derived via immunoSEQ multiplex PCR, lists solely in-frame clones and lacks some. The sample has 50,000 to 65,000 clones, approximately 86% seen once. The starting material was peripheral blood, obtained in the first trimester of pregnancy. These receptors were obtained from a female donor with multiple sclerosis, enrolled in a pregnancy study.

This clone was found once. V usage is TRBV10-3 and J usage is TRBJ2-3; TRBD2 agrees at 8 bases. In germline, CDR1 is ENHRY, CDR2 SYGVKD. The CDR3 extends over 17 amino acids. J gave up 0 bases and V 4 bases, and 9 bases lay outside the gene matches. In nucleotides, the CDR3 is TGTGCCATCAGTGTAACTAGCGGCTACATCAGCACAGATACGCAGTATTTT. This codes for CAISVTSGYISTDTQYF.

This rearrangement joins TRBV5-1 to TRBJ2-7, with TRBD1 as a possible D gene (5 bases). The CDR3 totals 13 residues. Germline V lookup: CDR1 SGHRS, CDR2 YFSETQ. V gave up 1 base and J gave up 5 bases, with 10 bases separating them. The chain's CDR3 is CASSLSAGNEQYF. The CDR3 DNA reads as TGCGCCAGCAGCTTGTCGGCAGGGAACGAGCAGTACTTC.

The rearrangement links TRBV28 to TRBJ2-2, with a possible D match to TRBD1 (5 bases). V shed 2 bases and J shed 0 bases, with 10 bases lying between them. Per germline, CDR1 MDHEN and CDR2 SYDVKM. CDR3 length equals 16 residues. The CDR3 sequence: CASSLVGASNTGELFF. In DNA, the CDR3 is TGTGCCAGCAGTTTAGTAGGGGCATCGAACACCGGGGAGCTGTTTTTT.

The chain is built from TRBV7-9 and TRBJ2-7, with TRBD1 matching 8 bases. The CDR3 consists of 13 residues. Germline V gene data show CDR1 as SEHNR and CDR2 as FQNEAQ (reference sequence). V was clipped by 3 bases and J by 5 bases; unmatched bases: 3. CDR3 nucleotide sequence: TGTGCCAGCAGCTTGGAGACAGGGGACGAGCAGTACTTC. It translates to CASSLETGDEQYF.

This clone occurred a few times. This CDR3 reads CASSYSEANKAFF. CDR3 coding DNA: TGTGCCAGCAGTTACTCGGAAGCGAACAAAGCTTTCTTT. The rearrangement links TRBV6-5 to TRBJ1-1, with unresolved D. CDR1 is MNHEY, CDR2 SVGAGI, per germline. V dropped 0 bases and J dropped 9 bases, with 11 bases sitting between them. This CDR3 spans 13 amino acids.

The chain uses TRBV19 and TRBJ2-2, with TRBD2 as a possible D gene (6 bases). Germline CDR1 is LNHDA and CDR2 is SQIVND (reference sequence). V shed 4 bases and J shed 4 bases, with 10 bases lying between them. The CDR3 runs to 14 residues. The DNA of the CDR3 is TGTGCCAGTAGTACGGGGGAGTTCACCGGGGAGCTGTTTTTT. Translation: CASSTGEFTGELFF.

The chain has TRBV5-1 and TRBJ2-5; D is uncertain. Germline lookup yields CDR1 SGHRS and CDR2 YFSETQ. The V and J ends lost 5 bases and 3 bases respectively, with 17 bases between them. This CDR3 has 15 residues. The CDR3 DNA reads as TGCGCCAGCAGACGTACCGGGTCCCAAGAAGAGACCCAGTACTTC. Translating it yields CASRRTGSQEETQYF.

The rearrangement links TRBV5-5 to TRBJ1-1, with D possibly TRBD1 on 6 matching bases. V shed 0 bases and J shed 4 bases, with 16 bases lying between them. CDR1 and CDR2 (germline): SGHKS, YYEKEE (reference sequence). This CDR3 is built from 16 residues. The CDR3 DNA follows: TGTGCCAGCAGCTTGGCCAACACCCAGGGGCTCACTGAAGCTTTCTTT. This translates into CASSLANTQGLTEAFF.

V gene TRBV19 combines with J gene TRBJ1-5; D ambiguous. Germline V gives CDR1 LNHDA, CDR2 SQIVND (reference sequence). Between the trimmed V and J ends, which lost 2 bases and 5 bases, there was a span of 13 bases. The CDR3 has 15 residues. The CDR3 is CASSIPGRLDQPQHF. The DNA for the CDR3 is TGTGCCAGTAGTATACCGGGAAGGTTAGATCAGCCCCAGCATTTT.

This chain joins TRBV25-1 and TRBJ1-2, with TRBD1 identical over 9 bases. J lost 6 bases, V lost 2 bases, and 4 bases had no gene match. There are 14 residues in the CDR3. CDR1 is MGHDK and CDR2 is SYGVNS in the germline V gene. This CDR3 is CASSETGGKDGYTF. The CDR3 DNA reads TGTGCCAGCAGTGAAACAGGGGGCAAGGATGGCTACACCTTC.

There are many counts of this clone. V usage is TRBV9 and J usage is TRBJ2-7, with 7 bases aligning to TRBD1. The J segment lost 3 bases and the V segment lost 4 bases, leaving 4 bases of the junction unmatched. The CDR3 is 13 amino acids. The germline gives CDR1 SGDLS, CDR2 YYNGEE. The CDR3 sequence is CASSHGDSYEQYF. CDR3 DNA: TGTGCCAGCAGCCATGGGGACAGCTACGAGCAGTACTTC.

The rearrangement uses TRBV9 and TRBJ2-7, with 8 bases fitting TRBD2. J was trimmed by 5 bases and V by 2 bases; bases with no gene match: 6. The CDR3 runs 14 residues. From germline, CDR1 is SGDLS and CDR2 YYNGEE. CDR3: CASSVGTSSHEQYF. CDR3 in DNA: TGTGCCAGCAGCGTGGGGACTAGTAGCCACGAGCAGTACTTC.

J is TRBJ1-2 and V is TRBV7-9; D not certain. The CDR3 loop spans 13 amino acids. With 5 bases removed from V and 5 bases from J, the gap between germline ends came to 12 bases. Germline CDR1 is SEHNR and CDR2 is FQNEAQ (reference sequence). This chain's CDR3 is CASSLRREYGYTF. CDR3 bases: TGTGCCAGCAGCCTCCGGAGGGAATATGGCTACACCTTC.

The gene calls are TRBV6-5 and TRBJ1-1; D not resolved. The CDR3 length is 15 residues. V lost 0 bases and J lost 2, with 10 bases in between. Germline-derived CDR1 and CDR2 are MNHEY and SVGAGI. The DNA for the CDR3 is TGTGCCAGCAGTTACTCGATGGGCCCCAACACTGAAGCTTTCTTT. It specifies CASSYSMGPNTEAFF.

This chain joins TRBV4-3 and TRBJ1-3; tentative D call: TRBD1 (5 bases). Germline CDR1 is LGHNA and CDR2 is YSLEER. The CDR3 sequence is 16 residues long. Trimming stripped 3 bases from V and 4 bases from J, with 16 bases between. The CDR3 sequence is CASSQGLTLGGNTIYF. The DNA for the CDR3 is TGCGCCAGCAGCCAGGGACTAACACTCGGCGGAAACACCATATATTTT.